The clone carrying this T cell receptor (beta chain) was seen a few times. The antigen is undetermined. Germline V lookup: CDR1 SGHTA, CDR2 FQGNSA. The CDR3 spans 15 residues. The V gene end was trimmed by 5 bases and the J gene end by 2 bases; junction bases not matched to a gene: 7. TCRdb redid the calling of the reads with MiXCR, one entry per CDR3 protein. The sample shows around 180,000 distinct CDR3 sequences, roughly 28% of them seen only once. This sample stems from a study of T cell repertoires in cytomegalovirus infection. Study details: Public TCR beta signatures were indicative of both CMV infection and a matching HLA type.

Study conclusions and caveats: HLA-C-restricted CMV clonotypes gave the most frequent clonotype in two of eight donors. Totalled public TCR beta family frequency picked out people who carried CMV plus the relevant HLA.

J is TRBJ2-3 and V is TRBV7-2; 7 bases map to TRBD2. This sequence was found in a human donor in good health (CMV status not recorded). Some clones in this sample may be carry-over from other donors' samples. Sequences were obtained from PBMCs. CDR3 bases: TGTGCCAGCAGCGCGGGGAGGGAATTCACAGATACGCAGTATTTT. As protein: CASSAGREFTDTQYF.